Listed below are T cell receptor beta chains from one sample, sequenced in a study of shared clonotypes between healthy human individuals. The data were produced by immunoSEQ multiplex PCR, yet TCRdb's version contains in-frame clones alone and is incomplete. The table shows hundreds of thousands of clones, with around two thirds occurring only once. Material: memory CD4+ T cells sorted from blood. The receptors were gathered from a woman in her 30s in good health. Both conserved end residues are part of each CDR3. The order of the fields is V gene, J gene, CDR3 protein.

>TRBV10-1|TRBJ2-2
CASSESRTGNTGELFF
>TRBV11-2|TRBJ2-1
CASTGAVYNEQFF
>TRBV6-1|TRBJ2-7
CASSELDYEQYF
>TRBV5-4|TRBJ2-5
CASSRKTTSGKALGETQYF
>TRBV28|TRBJ2-7
CASSSGTSGSLPEQYF
>TRBV5-6|TRBJ1-4
CASSYRNVEKLFF
>TRBV28|TRBJ1-2
CASRSRGKGYGYTF
>TRBV5-1|TRBJ2-7
CASSNHPGDPGEQYF
>TRBV19|TRBJ2-7
CASSMIGGSSYEQYF
>TRBV5-8|TRBJ1-5
CASSLSNGRVESQHF
>TRBV7-2|TRBJ2-1
CASSERLAGGEQFF
>TRBV5-1|TRBJ2-2
CASSLVEAGELFF
>TRBV11-2|TRBJ2-5
CASSLDRETQYF
>TRBV29-1|TRBJ2-3
CSALPVLAGAADTQYF
>TRBV25-1|TRBJ1-5
CASSGLGRNQPQHF
>TRBV30|TRBJ2-1
CAWTSGNEQFF
>TRBV5-1|TRBJ2-7
CASSPTGGSSYEQYF
>TRBV6-6|TRBJ2-5
CASSYAEGSRQETQYF
>TRBV2|TRBJ2-1
CASQGLASNNEQFF
>TRBV10-1|TRBJ2-1
CASSEKTSGNNEQFF
>TRBV5-1|TRBJ2-7
CASSFSSGRALNYEQYF
>TRBV10-3|TRBJ2-1
CAIREGPQGSYEQFF
>TRBV7-6|TRBJ2-7
CASSSWAERTYEQYF
>TRBV2|TRBJ1-2
CASRQDSYGYTF
>TRBV5-6|TRBJ1-2
CASSLLGSEGGYTF
>TRBV28|TRBJ2-7
CASDANRGSYDYEQYF
>TRBV25-1|TRBJ1-5
CASSSSDRTSNQPQHF
>TRBV6-1|TRBJ1-4
CASSEGQGAFEKLFF
>TRBV29-1|TRBJ2-3
CSATILQGQGRADTQYF
>TRBV5-1|TRBJ2-7
CASSLEGQGDEQYF
>TRBV18|TRBJ1-3
CASSPGTGPGNTIYF
>TRBV4-2|TRBJ2-6
CASSQNTPQGAGGANVLTF
>TRBV7-9|TRBJ1-2
CASSLGGRGYGYTF
>TRBV7-2|TRBJ2-4
CASSLGGGVVNIQYF
>TRBV19|NA
CASSPLRSSYEQYF
>TRBV7-2|TRBJ2-7
CASSLGFSEQYF
>TRBV5-1|TRBJ2-2
CASSVGISLRGELFF
>TRBV11-2|TRBJ2-1
CASSLDRGNQFF
>TRBV6-1|TRBJ1-2
CASSEAGRGRPNYGYTF
>TRBV7-9|TRBJ2-7
CASSDTGTIHEQYF
>TRBV5-1|TRBJ2-1
CASSLAGNSYNEQFF
>TRBV5-8|TRBJ1-5
CASSDGDRGGQPQHF
>TRBV28|TRBJ2-2
CASKFRLAGGLTGELFF
>TRBV13|TRBJ2-7
CASSFSQSGLAYEQYF
>TRBV2|TRBJ1-4
CASSWGFNEKLFF
>TRBV5-1|TRBJ1-2
CASSLVGADYGYTF
>TRBV7-2|TRBJ2-7
CASRFYRGYF
>TRBV6-5|TRBJ1-1
CASSYGRLNTEAFF
>TRBV20-1|TRBJ1-1
CSVGTNTEAFF
>TRBV4-1|TRBJ2-3
CASSPAPGTGLADTQYF
>TRBV11-2|TRBJ2-7
CASSKRQVSSYEQYF
>TRBV6-5|TRBJ2-7
CASRGRYEQYF
>TRBV5-4|TRBJ2-1
CASGTGTSGKDEQFF
>TRBV28|TRBJ2-1
CASSPTSDSYNEQFF
>TRBV6-5|TRBJ2-7
CASSYRQGYEQYF